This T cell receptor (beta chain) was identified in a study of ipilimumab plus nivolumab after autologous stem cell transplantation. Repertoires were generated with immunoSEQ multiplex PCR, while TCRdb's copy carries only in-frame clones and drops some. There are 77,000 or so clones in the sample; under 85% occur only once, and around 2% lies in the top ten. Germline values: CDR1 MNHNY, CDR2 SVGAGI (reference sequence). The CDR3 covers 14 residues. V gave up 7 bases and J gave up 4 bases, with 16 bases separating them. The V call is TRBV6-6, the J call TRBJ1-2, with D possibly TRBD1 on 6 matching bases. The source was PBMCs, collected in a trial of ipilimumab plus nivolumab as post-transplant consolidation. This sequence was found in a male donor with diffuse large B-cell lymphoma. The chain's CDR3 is CASTINQGTYGYTF. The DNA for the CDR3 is TGTGCCAGCACCATAAACCAGGGGACCTATGGCTACACCTTC.